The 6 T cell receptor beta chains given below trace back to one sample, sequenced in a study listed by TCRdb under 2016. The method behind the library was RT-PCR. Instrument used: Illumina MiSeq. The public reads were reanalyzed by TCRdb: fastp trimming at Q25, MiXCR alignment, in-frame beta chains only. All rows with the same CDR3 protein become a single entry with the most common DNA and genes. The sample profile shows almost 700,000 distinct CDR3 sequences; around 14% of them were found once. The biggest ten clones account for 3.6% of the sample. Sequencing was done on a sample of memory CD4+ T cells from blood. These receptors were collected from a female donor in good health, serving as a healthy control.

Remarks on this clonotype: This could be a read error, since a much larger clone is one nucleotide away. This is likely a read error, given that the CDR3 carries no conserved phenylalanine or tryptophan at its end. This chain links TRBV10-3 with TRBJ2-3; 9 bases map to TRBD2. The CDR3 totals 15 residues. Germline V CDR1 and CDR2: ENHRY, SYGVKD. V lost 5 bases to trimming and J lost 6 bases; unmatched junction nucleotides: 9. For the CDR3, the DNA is TGTGCCATCAGTTGGACTAGCGATGGGGGGGATACGCAGTATTAT. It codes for CAISWTSDGGDTQYY.

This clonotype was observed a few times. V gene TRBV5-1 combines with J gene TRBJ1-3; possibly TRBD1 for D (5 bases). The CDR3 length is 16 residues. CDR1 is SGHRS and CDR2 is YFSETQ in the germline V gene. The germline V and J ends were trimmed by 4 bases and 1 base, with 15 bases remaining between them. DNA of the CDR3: TGCGCCAGCAGCCCCGGGACGACCCAGTCTGGAAACACCATATATTTT. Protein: CASSPGTTQSGNTIYF.

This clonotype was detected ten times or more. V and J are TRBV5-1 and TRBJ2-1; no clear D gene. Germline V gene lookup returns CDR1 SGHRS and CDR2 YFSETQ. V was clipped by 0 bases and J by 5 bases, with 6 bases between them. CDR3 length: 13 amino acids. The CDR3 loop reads CASSLDSNNEQFF. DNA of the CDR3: TGCGCCAGCAGCTTGGACAGTAACAATGAGCAGTTCTTC. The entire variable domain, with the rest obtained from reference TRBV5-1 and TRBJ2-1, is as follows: KAGVTQTPRYLIKTRGQQVTLSCSPISGHRSVSWYQQTPGQGLQFLFEYFSETQRNKGNFPGRFSGRQFSNSRSEMNVSTLELGDSALYLCASSLDSNNEQFFGPGTRLTVL.

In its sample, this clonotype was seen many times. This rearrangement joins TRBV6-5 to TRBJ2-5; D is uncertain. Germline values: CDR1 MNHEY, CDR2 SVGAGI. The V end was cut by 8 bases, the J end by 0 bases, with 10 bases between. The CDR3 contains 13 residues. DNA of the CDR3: TGTGCCAGCGGGCAAGAGAACCAAGAGACCCAGTACTTC. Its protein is CASGQENQETQYF.

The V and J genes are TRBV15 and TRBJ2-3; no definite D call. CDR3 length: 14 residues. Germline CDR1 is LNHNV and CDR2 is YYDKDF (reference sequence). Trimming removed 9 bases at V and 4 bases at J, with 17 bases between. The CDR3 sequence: CATRTDGTPDTQYF. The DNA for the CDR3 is TGTGCCACGCGTACTGACGGCACCCCAGATACGCAGTATTTT. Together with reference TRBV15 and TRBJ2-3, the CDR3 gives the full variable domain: DAMVIQNPRYQVTQFGKPVTLSCSQTLNHNVMYWYQQKSSQAPKLLFHYYDKDFNNEADTPDNFQSRRPNTSFCFLDIRSPGLGDTAMYLCATRTDGTPDTQYFGPGTRLTVL.

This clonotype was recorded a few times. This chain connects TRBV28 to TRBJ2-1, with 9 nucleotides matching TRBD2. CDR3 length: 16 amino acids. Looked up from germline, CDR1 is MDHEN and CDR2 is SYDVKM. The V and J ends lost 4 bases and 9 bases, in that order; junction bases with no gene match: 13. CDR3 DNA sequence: TGTGCCAGCAGTTCCGTAGCGGGAGTCTATCGACCTGAGCAGTTCTTC. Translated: CASSSVAGVYRPEQFF.